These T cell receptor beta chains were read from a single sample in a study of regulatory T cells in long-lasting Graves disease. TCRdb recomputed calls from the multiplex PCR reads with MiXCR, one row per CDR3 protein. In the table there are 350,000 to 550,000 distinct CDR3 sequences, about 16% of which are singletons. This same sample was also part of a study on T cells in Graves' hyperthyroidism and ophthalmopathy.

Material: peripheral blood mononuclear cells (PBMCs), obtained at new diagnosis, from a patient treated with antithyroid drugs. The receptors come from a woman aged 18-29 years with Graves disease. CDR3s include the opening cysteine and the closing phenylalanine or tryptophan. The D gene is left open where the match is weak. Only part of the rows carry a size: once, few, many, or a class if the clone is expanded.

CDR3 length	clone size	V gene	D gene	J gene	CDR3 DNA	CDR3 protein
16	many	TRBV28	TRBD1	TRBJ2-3	TGTGCCAGCAGTTTCTCCGGACAGGGGATTGCAGATACGCAGTATTTT	CASSFSGQGIADTQYF
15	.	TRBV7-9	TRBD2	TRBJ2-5	TGTGCCAGCAGCCCGGGATGGGAGGGCCGGAAGACCCAGTACTTC	CASSPGWEGRKTQYF
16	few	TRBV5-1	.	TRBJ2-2	TGCGCCAGCAGCTTCATGTGGGAGGTCCACACCGGGGAGCTGTTTTTT	CASSFMWEVHTGELFF
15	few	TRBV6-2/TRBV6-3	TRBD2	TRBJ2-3	TGTGCCAGCACCAAAACTAGCGGGAGTGCAGATACGCAGTATTTT	CASTKTSGSADTQYF
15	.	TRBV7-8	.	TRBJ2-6	TGTGCCAGCAGCGGGGGGGCGCTTGGGGCCAACGTCCTGACTTTC	CASSGGALGANVLTF
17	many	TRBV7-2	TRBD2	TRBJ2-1	TGTGCCAGCAGCTTAGCGTTAGCGGGCAGCTCCTACAATGAGCAGTTCTTC	CASSLALAGSSYNEQFF
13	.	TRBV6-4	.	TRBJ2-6	TGTGCCAGCAGTGGGGCTGGGGCCAACGTCCTGACTTTC	CASSGAGANVLTF
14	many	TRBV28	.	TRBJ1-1	TGTGCCAGCAGTTACTTTGACAGGAGCACTGAAGCTTTCTTT	CASSYFDRSTEAFF
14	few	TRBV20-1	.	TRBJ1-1	TGCAGTGCTAAGGGAAGCCCGGCGAACACTGAAGCTTTCTTT	CSAKGSPANTEAFF
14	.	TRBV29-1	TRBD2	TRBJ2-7	TGCAGCGCTGCCCTAGCGGGAGGGTCCTACGAGCAGTACTTC	CSAALAGGSYEQYF
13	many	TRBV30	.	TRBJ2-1	TGTGCCAGAACCGGGACCGGTCACAATGAGCAGTTCTTC	CARTGTGHNEQFF
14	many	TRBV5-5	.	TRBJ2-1	TGTGCCAGCAGCTTGGGTGGCAGGCTCAATGAGCAGTTCTTC	CASSLGGRLNEQFF
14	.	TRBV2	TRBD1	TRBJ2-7	TGTGCCAGCAGCCGCCAACAGGGGTCCTACGAGCAGTACTTC	CASSRQQGSYEQYF
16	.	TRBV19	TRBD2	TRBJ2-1	TGTGCCAGTAGTATAGGAGGTCTAGCGGGAGGGCATGAGGTGTTCTTC	CASSIGGLAGGHEVFF
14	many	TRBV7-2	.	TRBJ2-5	TGTGCCAGCAGCCTCGTTGGGCCCCAATGGACCCAGTACTTC	CASSLVGPQWTQYF
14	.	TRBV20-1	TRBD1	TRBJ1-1	TGCAGTGCTAGCCCCTTCGCCGGGACAGATGAAGCTTTCTTT	CSASPFAGTDEAFF
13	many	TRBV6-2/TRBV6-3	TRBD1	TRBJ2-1	TGTGCCAGCAGCTGGGACAGCCCCCATGAGCAGTTCTTC	CASSWDSPHEQFF
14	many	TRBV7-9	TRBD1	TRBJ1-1	TGTGCCAGCGCCTGGGTGGGACAGCTCTCTGAAGCTTTCTTT	CASAWVGQLSEAFF
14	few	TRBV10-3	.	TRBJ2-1	TGTGCCATCACCCGGAGTCGCGGCTACAATGAGCAGTTCTTC	CAITRSRGYNEQFF
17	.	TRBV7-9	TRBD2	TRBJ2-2	TGTGCCAGCAGCTTACTTGGACTAGCGGGAGGGCCCGGGGGGCTGTTTTTT	CASSLLGLAGGPGGLFF
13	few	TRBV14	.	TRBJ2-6	TGTGCCAGCAGCCAGTGGGGGGCCAACGTCCTGACTTTC	CASSQWGANVLTF
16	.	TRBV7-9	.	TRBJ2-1	TGTGCCAGCAGCCCTAATCGGGACTCTCCTGGGGGTGAGCAGTTCTTC	CASSPNRDSPGGEQFF
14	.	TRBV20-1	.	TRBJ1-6	TGCAGTGCCACCCGGACAGTCGGGAGTGGGCCCCTCCACTTT	CSATRTVGSGPLHF
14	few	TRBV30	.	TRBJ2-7	TGTGCCTGGAGTGTCCCTCTAGGCTCCTACGAGCAGTACTTC	CAWSVPLGSYEQYF
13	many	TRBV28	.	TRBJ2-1	TGTGCCAGCAGTTTCTGGACGGCTAATGAGCAGTTCTTC	CASSFWTANEQFF
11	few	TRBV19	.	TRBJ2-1	TGTGCCAGTAGTATAGAGCGCACCCAGTTCTTC	CASSIERTQFF
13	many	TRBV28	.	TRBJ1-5	TGTGCCAGCAGGACAATTAGCAATCAGCCCCAGCATTTT	CASRTISNQPQHF
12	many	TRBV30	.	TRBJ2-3	TGTGCCTGGGGACCAGGGTCAGATACGCAGTATTTT	CAWGPGSDTQYF
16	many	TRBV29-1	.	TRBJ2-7	TGCAGCGCTAAGGGGGTCGGCTTAGGAGGGTCCTACGAGCAGTACTTC	CSAKGVGLGGSYEQYF
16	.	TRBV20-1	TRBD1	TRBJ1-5	TGCAGTGCAACTAACCAGGGGACAGGTAGAAATCAGCCCCAGCATTTT	CSATNQGTGRNQPQHF
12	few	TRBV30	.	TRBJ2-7	TGTGCCTGGAGAACAGGGACCTACGAGCAGTACTTC	CAWRTGTYEQYF
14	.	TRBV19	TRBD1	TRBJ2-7	TGTGCCAGTAGTCTACCGGACAGGGGTCACGAGCAGTACTTC	CASSLPDRGHEQYF
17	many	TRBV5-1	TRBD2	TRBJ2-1	TGCGCCAGCAGCTTTGGTCTGACTAGCGGGCCGGACAATGAGCAGTTCTTC	CASSFGLTSGPDNEQFF
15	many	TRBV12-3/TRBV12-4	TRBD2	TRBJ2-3	TGTGCCAGCAGCCCCCTAGCGGGAAACACAGATACGCAGTATTTT	CASSPLAGNTDTQYF
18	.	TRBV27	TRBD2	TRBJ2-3	TGTGCCAGCAGTTTTCTACCGATCGGACTAGCGGGAAGAGATACGCAGTATTTT	CASSFLPIGLAGRDTQYF
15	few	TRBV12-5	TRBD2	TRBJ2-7	TGTGCTAGTGGTCCGCCGCGGGGGAGCTCCTACGAGCAGTACTTC	CASGPPRGSSYEQYF
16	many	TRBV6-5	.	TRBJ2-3	TGTGCCAGCAGTTCCGAGTTTGGACGAACCACAGATACGCAGTATTTT	CASSSEFGRTTDTQYF
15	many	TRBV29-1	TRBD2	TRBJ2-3	TGCAGCGTGGCCGATAGCGGGAGGGGCACAGATACGCAGTATTTT	CSVADSGRGTDTQYF
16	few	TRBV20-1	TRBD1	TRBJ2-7	TGCAGTGCTAGAGACCCAAGGGACAGCGCGTACGGCGAGCAGTACTTC	CSARDPRDSAYGEQYF
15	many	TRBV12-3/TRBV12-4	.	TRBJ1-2	TGTGCCAGCAGTTTCTCTGGTAGAGCTAACTATGGCTACACCTTC	CASSFSGRANYGYTF
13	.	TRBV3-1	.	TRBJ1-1	TGTGCCAGCAGCACCCGGCCGAACACTGAAGCTTTCTTT	CASSTRPNTEAFF